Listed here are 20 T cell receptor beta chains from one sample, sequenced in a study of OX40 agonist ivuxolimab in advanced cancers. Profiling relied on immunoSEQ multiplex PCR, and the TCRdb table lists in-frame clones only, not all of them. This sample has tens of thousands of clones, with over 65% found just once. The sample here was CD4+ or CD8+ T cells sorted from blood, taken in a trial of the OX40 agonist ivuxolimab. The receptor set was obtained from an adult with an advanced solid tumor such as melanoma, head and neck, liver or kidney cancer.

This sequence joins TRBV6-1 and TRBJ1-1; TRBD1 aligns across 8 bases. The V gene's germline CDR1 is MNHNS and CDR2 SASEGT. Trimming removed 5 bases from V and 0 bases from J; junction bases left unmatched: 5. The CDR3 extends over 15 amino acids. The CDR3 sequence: CASSLRQGMNTEAFF. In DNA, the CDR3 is TGTGCCAGCAGTCTTCGACAGGGGATGAACACTGAAGCTTTCTTT.

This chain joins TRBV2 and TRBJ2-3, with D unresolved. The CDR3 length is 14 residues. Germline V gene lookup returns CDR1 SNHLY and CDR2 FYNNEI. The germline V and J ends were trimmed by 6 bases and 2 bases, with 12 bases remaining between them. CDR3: CASRDTLPTDTQYF. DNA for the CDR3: TGTGCCAGCAGGGATACTTTACCCACAGATACGCAGTATTTT.

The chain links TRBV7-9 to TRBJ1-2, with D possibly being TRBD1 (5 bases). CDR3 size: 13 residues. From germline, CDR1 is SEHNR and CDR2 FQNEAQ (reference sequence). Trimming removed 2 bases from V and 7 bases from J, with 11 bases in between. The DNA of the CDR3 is TGTGCCAGCAGCTTAAGGCGGGGGTCTGGCTACACCTTC. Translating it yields CASSLRRGSGYTF.

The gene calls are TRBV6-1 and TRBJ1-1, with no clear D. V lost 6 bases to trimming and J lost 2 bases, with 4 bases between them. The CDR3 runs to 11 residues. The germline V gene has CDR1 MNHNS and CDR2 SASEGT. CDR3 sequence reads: CASRDNTEAFF. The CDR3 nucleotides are TGTGCCAGCAGGGATAACACTGAAGCTTTCTTT.

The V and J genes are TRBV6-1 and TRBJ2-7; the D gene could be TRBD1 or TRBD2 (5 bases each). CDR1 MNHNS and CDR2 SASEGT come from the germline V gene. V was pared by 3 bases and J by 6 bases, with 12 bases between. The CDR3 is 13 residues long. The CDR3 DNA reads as TGTGCCAGCAGTGACCAGGGTGGGGGCGAGCAGTACTTC. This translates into CASSDQGGGEQYF.

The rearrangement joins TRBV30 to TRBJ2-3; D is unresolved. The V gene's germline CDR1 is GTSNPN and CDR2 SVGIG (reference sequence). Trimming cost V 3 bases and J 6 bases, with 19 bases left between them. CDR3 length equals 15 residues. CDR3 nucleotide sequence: TGTGCCTGGAGCAAGGTGAGGTCAACAGTGGATACGCAGTATTTT. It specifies CAWSKVRSTVDTQYF.

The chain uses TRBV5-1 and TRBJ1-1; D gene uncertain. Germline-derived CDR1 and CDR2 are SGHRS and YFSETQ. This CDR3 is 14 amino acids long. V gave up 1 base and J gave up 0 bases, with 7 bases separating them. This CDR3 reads CASSLQTMNTEAFF. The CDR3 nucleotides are TGCGCCAGCAGCTTGCAGACCATGAACACTGAAGCTTTCTTT.

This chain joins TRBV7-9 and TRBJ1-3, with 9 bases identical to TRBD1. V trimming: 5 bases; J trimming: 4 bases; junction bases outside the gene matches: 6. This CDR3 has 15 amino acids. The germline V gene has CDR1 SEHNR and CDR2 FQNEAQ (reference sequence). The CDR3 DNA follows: TGTGCCAGCAGCCCCACAGGGGGCTTAGGAAACACCATATATTTT. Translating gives CASSPTGGLGNTIYF.

DNA of the CDR3: TGTGCCAGCAGCCCTGGGACTAGCGGGGGTGTCCAGTACTTC. It translates to CASSPGTSGGVQYF. The chain recombines TRBV9 with TRBJ2-5; 14 bases fit TRBD2. CDR1 and CDR2 from the germline V gene are SGDLS and YYNGEE. The V and J ends lost 4 bases and 10 bases, in that order; junction bases with no gene match: 6. This CDR3 region has 14 residues.

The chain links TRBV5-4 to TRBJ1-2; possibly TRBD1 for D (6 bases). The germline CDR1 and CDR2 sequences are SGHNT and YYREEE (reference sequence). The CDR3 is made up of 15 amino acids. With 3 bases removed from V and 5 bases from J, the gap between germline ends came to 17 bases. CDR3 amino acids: CASSSTGSAEYGYTF. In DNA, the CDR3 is TGTGCCAGCAGCTCTACAGGGTCAGCTGAATATGGCTACACCTTC.

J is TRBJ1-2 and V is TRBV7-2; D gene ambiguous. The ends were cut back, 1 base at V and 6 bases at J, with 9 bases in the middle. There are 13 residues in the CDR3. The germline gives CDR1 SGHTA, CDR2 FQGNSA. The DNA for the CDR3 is TGTGCCAGCAGCTTAGTCGTACAGAATGGCTACACCTTC. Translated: CASSLVVQNGYTF.

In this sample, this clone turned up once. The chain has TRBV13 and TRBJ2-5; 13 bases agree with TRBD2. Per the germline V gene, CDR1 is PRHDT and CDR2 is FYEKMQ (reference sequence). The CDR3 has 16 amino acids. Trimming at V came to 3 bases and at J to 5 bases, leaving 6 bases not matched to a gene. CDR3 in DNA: TGTGCCAGCAGCTTCTTCCCGACTAGCGGGAGGGAGACCCAGTACTTC. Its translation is CASSFFPTSGRETQYF.

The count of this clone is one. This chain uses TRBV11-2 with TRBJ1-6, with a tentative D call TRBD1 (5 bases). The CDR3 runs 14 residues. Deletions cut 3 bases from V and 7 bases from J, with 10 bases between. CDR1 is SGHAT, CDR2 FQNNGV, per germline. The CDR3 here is CASSFGGMNSPLHF. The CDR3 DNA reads TGTGCCAGCAGCTTTGGGGGTATGAATTCACCCCTCCACTTT.

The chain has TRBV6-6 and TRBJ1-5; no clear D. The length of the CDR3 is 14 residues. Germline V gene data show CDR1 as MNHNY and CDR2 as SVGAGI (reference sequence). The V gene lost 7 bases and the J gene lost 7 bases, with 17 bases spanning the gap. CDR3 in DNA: TGTGCCAGCAAGATAGTAGTGTCAGAACAGCCCCAGCATTTT. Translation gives CASKIVVSEQPQHF.

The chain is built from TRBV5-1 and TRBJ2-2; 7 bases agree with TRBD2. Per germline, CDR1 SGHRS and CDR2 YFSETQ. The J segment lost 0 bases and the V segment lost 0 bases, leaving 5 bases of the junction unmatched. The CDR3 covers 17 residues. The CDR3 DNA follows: TGCGCCAGCAGCTTGGGCCCAGCGGGAACGAACACCGGGGAGCTGTTTTTT. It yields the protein CASSLGPAGTNTGELFF.

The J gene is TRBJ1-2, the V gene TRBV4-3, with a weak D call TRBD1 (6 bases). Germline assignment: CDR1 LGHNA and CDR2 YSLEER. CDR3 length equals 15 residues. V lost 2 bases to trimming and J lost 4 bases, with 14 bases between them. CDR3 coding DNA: TGCGCCAGCAGCCAACGATCGACGGACAGCTATGGCTACACCTTC. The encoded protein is CASSQRSTDSYGYTF.

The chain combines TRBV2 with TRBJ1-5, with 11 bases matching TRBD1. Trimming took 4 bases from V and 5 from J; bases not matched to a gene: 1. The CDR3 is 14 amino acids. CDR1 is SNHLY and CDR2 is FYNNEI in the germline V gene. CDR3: CASSGDRGYQPQHF. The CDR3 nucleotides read TGTGCCAGCAGTGGGGACAGGGGGTATCAGCCCCAGCATTTT. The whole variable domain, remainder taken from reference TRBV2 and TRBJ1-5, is EPEVTQTPSHQVTQMGQEVILRCVPISNHLYFYWYRQILGQKVEFLVSFYNNEISEKSEIFDDQFSVERPDGSNFTLKIRSTKLEDSAMYFCASSGDRGYQPQHFGDGTRLSIL.

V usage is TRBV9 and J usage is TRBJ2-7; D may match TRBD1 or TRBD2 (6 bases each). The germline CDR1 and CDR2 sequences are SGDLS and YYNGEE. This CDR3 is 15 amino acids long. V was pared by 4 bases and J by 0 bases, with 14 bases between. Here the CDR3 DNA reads TGTGCCAGCAGCCGTAGGGGGGAGGTCTCCTACGAGCAGTACTTC. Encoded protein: CASSRRGEVSYEQYF.

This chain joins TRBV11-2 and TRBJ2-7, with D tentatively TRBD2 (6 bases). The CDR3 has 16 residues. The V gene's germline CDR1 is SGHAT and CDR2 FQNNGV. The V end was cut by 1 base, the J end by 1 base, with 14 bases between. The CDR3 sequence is CASSLGAPGLSYEQYF. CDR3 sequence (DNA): TGTGCCAGCAGCTTAGGCGCACCGGGACTGTCCTACGAGCAGTACTTC.

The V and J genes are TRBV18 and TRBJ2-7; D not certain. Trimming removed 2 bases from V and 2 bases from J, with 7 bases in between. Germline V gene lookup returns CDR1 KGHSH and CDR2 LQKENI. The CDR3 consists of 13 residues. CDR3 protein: CASSPGVTYEQYF. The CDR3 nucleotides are TGTGCCAGCTCACCAGGGGTGACCTACGAGCAGTACTTC.